This T cell receptor (beta chain) was identified during a study of blood T cell repertoires in COVID-19. Study-level information: Specimens from acute and convalescent COVID-19 originated in the United States, Italy and Spain.

V shed 0 bases, J shed 7 bases, and the junction held 5 bases outside the gene matches. The CDR3 totals 14 residues. Germline lookup yields CDR1 KGHSH and CDR2 LQKENI. Original handling: Reference gene primer amplification gave estimated nucleated cell counts. The repertoire was sequenced with immunoSEQ multiplex PCR; TCRdb's copy has only in-frame clones and lacks some. V, J and clone size reflect that table, while D and trimming were determined from the DNA. The sample has over 200,000 clones; just under 85% are singletons. The sequenced sample was peripheral blood. The J gene is TRBJ2-7, the V gene TRBV18; 8 nucleotides agree with TRBD1. The receptor was derived from a woman between 45 and 65 years old with active or convalescent COVID-19. CDR3 nucleotides: TGTGCCAGCTCACCACCGGGGACAGGCTTTGAGCAGTACTTC. Amino acids: CASSPPGTGFEQYF.